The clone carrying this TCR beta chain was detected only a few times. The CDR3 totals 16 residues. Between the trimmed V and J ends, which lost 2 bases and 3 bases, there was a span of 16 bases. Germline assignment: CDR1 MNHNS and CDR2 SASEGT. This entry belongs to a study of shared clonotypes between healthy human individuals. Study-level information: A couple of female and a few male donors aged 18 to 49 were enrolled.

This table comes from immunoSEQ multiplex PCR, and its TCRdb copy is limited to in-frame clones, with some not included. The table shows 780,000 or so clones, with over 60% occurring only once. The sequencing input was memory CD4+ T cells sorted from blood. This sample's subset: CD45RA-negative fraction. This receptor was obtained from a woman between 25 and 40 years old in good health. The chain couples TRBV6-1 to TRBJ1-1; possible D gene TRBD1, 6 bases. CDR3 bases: TGTGCCAGCAGTGAATGGGGGGGGCGTGAAGACACTGAAGCTTTCTTT. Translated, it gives CASSEWGGREDTEAFF.